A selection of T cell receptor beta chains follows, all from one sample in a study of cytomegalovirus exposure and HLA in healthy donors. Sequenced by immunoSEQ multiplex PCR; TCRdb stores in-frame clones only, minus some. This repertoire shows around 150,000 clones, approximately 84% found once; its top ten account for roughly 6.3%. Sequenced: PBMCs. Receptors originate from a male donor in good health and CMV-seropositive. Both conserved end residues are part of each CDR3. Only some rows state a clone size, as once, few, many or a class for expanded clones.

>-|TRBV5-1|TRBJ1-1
CASSLTPPGQGVTEAFF
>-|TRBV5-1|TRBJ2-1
CASSLRVADYNEQFF
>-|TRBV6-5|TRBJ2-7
CASTEGGHKPYEQYF
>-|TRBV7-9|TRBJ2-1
CASSPGQGDYNEQFF
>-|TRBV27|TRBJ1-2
CATAGRRYRGYTF
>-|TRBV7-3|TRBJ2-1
CASKTGLAGTQFF
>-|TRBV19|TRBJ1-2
CASSKRTGDYGYTF
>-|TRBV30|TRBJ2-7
CAWRTSGSLQYF
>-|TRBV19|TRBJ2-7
CASSISAGSVYEQYF
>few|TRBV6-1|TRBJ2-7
CASSVGGTLGGEQYF
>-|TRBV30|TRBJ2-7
CAWSTLLAGVYKQYF
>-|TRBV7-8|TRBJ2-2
CASSHSGTGNTGELFF
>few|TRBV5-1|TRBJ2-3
CASSSGTGGTDTQYF
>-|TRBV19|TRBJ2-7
CASSRGAGSSYEQYF
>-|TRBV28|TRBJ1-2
CASGMTGNYGYTF
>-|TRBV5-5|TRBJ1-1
CASSLQGTEAFF
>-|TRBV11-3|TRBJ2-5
CASSSHGPLGQVIWETQYF